Only a few counts were recorded for the clone carrying this T cell receptor (beta chain). What it recognizes is unknown. Clones were read by immunoSEQ multiplex PCR, and TCRdb kept only the in-frame ones, dropping some. The sample shows nearly 6,000 clones, 73% of them seen only once. These data come from a study of chemoradiotherapy in HPV16-positive cancers. Findings and caveats of the study: Candidate HPV-specific clones and E7-related TCR motifs grew in tumor during treatment. Only a couple of HPV16-positive patients supplied the functional HPV-specificity definition.

Samples were taken several times over chemoradiotherapy. The sequence derives from a human donor with HPV-associated anogenital cancer. The sample was acquired from a patient who underwent chemoradiotherapy.

Here the CDR3 reads CASSPGTANYGYTF. The DNA of the CDR3 is TGTGCCAGTTCCCCGGGCACAGCTAACTATGGCTACACCTTC. J is TRBJ1-2 and V is TRBV19; D call uncertain. There are 14 residues in the CDR3. Trimming took off 8 bases at V and 0 bases at J, with 13 bases between the two ends. Germline V gene sequence: CDR1 LNHDA, CDR2 SQIVND (reference sequence).